The 14 T cell receptor beta chains reported below all come from one sample, sequenced in a study of T cell repertoires in cytomegalovirus infection. From the reads, TCRdb called clonotypes with MiXCR, one entry per CDR3 protein. The data contain fewer than 550,000 distinct CDR3 sequences, about 11% of them singletons. The sequenced sample consisted of PBMCs. The receptor set was obtained from a human donor in good health (CMV status not recorded). Some clones in this sample may be carry-over from other donors' samples.

This clonotype showed up just a few times. This chain links TRBV3-1 with TRBJ2-1; TRBD2 aligns across 10 bases. The CDR3 contains 17 residues. After removal of 1 base from V and 9 bases from J, the junction contained 12 bases not matched to a gene. Germline values: CDR1 LGHDT, CDR2 YNNKEL (reference sequence). The CDR3 loop reads CASSQAPTSGVHAEQFF. The CDR3 nucleotides read TGTGCCAGCAGCCAAGCCCCCACTAGCGGGGTCCACGCTGAGCAGTTCTTC.

Many counts were recorded for this clonotype. This chain uses TRBV12-3 or TRBV12-4 with TRBJ1-1; 9 positions agree with TRBD1. The ends lost 7 bases at V and 6 bases at J; junction bases unmatched: 12. The CDR3 is 15 amino acids. This chain's CDR3 is CASKSRDRVRAEAFF. The CDR3 DNA is TGTGCCAGCAAGTCCCGGGACAGGGTTAGGGCTGAAGCTTTCTTT.

The V call is TRBV5-8, the J call TRBJ2-7, with D uncertain. Germline lookup yields CDR1 SGHTS and CDR2 YDEGEE. The V gene lost 0 bases and the J gene lost 2 bases, with 6 bases spanning the gap. The CDR3 loop spans 13 amino acids. The CDR3 DNA follows: TGTGCCAGCAGCTTGGTAGCCACCTACGAGCAGTACTTC. Translation gives CASSLVATYEQYF.

This clonotype turned up a few times. The chain combines TRBV5-1 with TRBJ2-7; D is perhaps TRBD2 (6 bases). Trimming took off 8 bases at V and 2 bases at J, with 14 bases between the two ends. The CDR3 loop spans 13 amino acids. CDR1 is SGHRS and CDR2 is YFSETQ in the germline V gene. The CDR3 is CARTGGDAYEQYF. CDR3 sequence (DNA): TGCGCCAGAACCGGGGGTGACGCCTACGAGCAGTACTTC.

This clonotype was counted many times. V usage is TRBV7-2 and J usage is TRBJ1-6, with TRBD1 as a possible D gene (6 bases). CDR1 is SGHTA, CDR2 FQGNSA, per germline. The CDR3 is 13 amino acids. V was pared by 2 bases and J by 9 bases, with 8 bases between. Here the CDR3 DNA reads TGTGCCAGCAGCTTAAAACAGGGTTCACCCCTCCACTTT. This codes for CASSLKQGSPLHF.

At least ten counts were recorded for this clonotype. V and J are TRBV28 and TRBJ1-6, with TRBD1 as a possible D gene (5 bases). With 6 bases removed from V and 0 bases from J, the gap between germline ends came to 15 bases. The CDR3 sequence is 17 residues long. The germline V gene has CDR1 MDHEN and CDR2 SYDVKM. CDR3 nucleotides: TGTGCCAGCAGCGTCGGGTTGGGGGGCTCCTATAATTCACCCCTCCACTTT. Amino acids: CASSVGLGGSYNSPLHF. Using reference TRBV28 and TRBJ1-6 for the parts outside the CDR3, the full variable domain is DVKVTQSSRYLVKRTGEKVFLECVQDMDHENMFWYRQDPGLGLRLIYFSYDVKMKEKGDIPEGYSVSREKKERFSLILESASTNQTSMYLCASSVGLGGSYNSPLHFGNGTRLTVT.

Comments on this clonotype: At one of its ends the junction is not consistent with the germline gene, which may arise from a read error. This sequence joins TRBV15 and TRBJ2-5, with a weak D call TRBD2 (5 bases). Looked up from germline, CDR1 is LNHNV and CDR2 is YYDKDF (reference sequence). CDR3 length: 16 amino acids. The chain's CDR3 is CAISREPLGKRVTQYF. The CDR3 DNA is TGTGCCATCAGCAGAGAACCCCTGGGGAAGAGGGTGACCCAGTACTTC.

Worth noting for this clonotype: This could be a read error, since a much larger clone is one nucleotide away. The V call is TRBV5-4, the J call TRBJ1-1; tentative D call: TRBD1 (6 bases). This CDR3 is 15 amino acids long. Germline loops: CDR1 SGHNT, CDR2 YYREEE (reference sequence). The CDR3: CASRLEGGLNTEAFF. The CDR3 nucleotides are TGTGCCAGCCGCTTGGAAGGGGGACTGAACACTGAAGCTTTCTTT.

Of note for this clonotype: At one boundary the junction diverges from the germline segment, which might be a read error. The J gene is TRBJ2-7, the V gene TRBV29-1; 9 bases map to TRBD1. This CDR3 region has 15 residues. Germline V gene data show CDR1 as SQVTM and CDR2 as ANQGSEA. CDR3 sequence reads: CSVEGGGTGTYEQYF. The CDR3 region has the DNA TGCAGCGTCGAAGGTGGTGGGACAGGGACATACGAGCAGTACTTC.

In its sample, this clonotype was seen many times. J is TRBJ1-4 and V is TRBV28; D may be TRBD1 (5 bases). Germline V CDR1 and CDR2: MDHEN, SYDVKM. Trimming cost V 5 bases and J 5 bases, with 15 bases left between them. CDR3 size: 15 residues. As DNA, the CDR3 is TGTGCCAGCAGTGGCCTGGGGGAGGGGAATGAAAAACTGTTTTTT. Amino acids: CASSGLGEGNEKLFF. Supplemented by reference TRBV28 and TRBJ1-4, the full variable domain reads DVKVTQSSRYLVKRTGEKVFLECVQDMDHENMFWYRQDPGLGLRLIYFSYDVKMKEKGDIPEGYSVSREKKERFSLILESASTNQTSMYLCASSGLGEGNEKLFFGSGTQLSVL.

The chain carries TRBV20-1 and TRBJ2-1; weak D call: TRBD1 (5 bases). Trimming stripped 0 bases from V and 0 bases from J, with 15 bases between. The CDR3 covers 17 residues. Germline V gene lookup returns CDR1 DFQATT and CDR2 SNEGSKA (reference sequence). CDR3 amino acids: CSARDDPTAGSYNEQFF. CDR3 DNA sequence: TGCAGTGCTAGAGATGACCCGACAGCCGGCTCCTACAATGAGCAGTTCTTC.

This clonotype has just a few counts. The J gene is TRBJ2-5, the V gene TRBV5-1; TRBD2 agrees at 10 bases. Trimming at V came to 3 bases and at J to 4 bases, leaving 12 bases not matched to a gene. The CDR3 sequence is 17 residues long. The germline V gene encodes CDR1 SGHRS and CDR2 YFSETQ. The DNA of the CDR3 is TGCGCCAGCAGCTCCCCACCCCCTAGCGGGAGTTCAGAGACCCAGTACTTC. Translating gives CASSSPPPSGSSETQYF.

This clonotype was picked up many times. This sequence joins TRBV10-2 and TRBJ2-2; no clear D gene. Trimming cost V 4 bases and J 3 bases, with 9 bases left between them. The CDR3 length is 14 residues. The germline CDR1 and CDR2 sequences are WSHSY and SAAADI. The CDR3 coding sequence is TGCGCCAGCAGTGTCGGTTTGGACACCGGGGAGCTGTTTTTT. This encodes CASSVGLDTGELFF.

The rearrangement links TRBV15 to TRBJ2-7, with D perhaps TRBD1 (7 bases). The CDR3 length is 13 residues. Germline V lookup: CDR1 LNHNV, CDR2 YYDKDF (reference sequence). The V end was cut by 0 bases, the J end by 9 bases, with 12 bases between. The CDR3 sequence: CATSRDQGGAQYF. CDR3 sequence (DNA): TGTGCCACCAGCAGAGATCAGGGGGGCGCGCAGTACTTC.